The 8 T cell receptor beta chains below were found in one sample sequenced in a study of cytomegalovirus exposure and HLA in healthy donors (dated by TCRdb to about 2017). Libraries came from the immunoSEQ multiplex PCR assay. A mixture of 60 forward primers for TCR Vbeta segments and 13 reverse primers for TCR Jbeta segments was used in the multiplex PCR. The table comes from immuneACCESS by way of TCRdb, which keeps in-frame sequences with V and J called. Part of the clones is missing from these tables; in studies checked, under half for an unresolved V gene and the rest for unknown reasons. The sample contains about 86,000 clones, around three quarters of them found a single time. About 8% of the sample is in the top ten clones. The sample was PBMCs. The source of these receptors is a man aged 55 to 70 in good health and CMV-seronegative.

This clone was observed a handful of times. This chain connects TRBV21-1 to TRBJ2-7; the table gives TRBD2 as D, unverified against the DNA. TRBV21-1 is flagged as a pseudogene. The CDR3 is 19 amino acids. The CDR3 DNA follows: TGTGCCAGCAGCAAAGTTATGCTAGCGGGAAGGGGGTTCGGCTACGAGCAGTACTTC. This sequence encodes CASSKVMLAGRGFGYEQYF.

The chain carries TRBV5-1 and TRBJ1-1, with 8 nucleotides matching TRBD1. The V gene end was trimmed by 3 bases and the J gene end by 3 bases; junction bases not matched to a gene: 1. Germline V gene sequence: CDR1 SGHRS, CDR2 YFSETQ. This CDR3 is 13 amino acids long. The CDR3 sequence is CASSSTGDTEAFF. In nucleotides, the CDR3 is TGCGCCAGCAGCTCGACAGGGGACACTGAAGCTTTCTTT.

This rearrangement joins TRBV2 to TRBJ1-6; 7 nucleotides agree with TRBD1. The germline CDR1 and CDR2 sequences are SNHLY and FYNNEI. The ends lost 5 bases at V and 7 bases at J; junction bases unmatched: 5. The CDR3 has 14 amino acids. DNA of the CDR3: TGTGCCAGCAGTTCCGGGACAGCGAATTCACCCCTCCACTTT. It codes for CASSSGTANSPLHF.

The chain uses TRBV28 and TRBJ2-3, with TRBD2 matching over 14 bases. The CDR3 loop spans 17 amino acids. From germline, CDR1 is MDHEN and CDR2 SYDVKM. The V segment lost 8 bases and the J segment 4 bases; nucleotides outside the gene matches: 11. The CDR3 loop is CASEKGTSGSVADTQYF. The CDR3 coding sequence is TGTGCCAGCGAAAAAGGGACTAGCGGGAGTGTTGCAGATACGCAGTATTTT.

The V gene is TRBV15, the J gene TRBJ2-5; 14 bases line up with TRBD2. The CDR3 consists of 19 residues. Germline trimming cut 4 bases from V and 4 bases from J; bases unmatched to any gene: 14. Germline values: CDR1 LNHNV, CDR2 YYDKDF (reference sequence). CDR3 DNA: TGTGCCACCAGCACCCGTCGACTAGCGGGGGGGCATAGGGGAGAGACCCAGTACTTC. It codes for CATSTRRLAGGHRGETQYF.

This clone was detected once. The V and J genes are TRBV19 and TRBJ2-3; no clear D. Germline lookup yields CDR1 LNHDA and CDR2 SQIVND (reference sequence). The V end was cut by 5 bases, the J end by 4 bases, with 13 bases between. The CDR3 consists of 14 residues. The CDR3 protein is CASSDTTHPDTQYF. CDR3 DNA sequence: TGTGCCAGTAGTGATACCACACACCCAGATACGCAGTATTTT. The full variable domain, its missing parts supplied by reference TRBV19 and TRBJ2-3, is DGGITQSPKYLFRKEGQNVTLSCEQNLNHDAMYWYRQDPGQGLRLIYYSQIVNDFQKGDIAEGYSVSREKKESFPLTVTSAQKNPTAFYLCASSDTTHPDTQYFGPGTRLTVL.

CDR3 coding DNA: TGTGCCAGCTCCTTGGACAGAGAGACCCAGTACTTC. This gives the protein CASSLDRETQYF. V usage is TRBV5-8 and J usage is TRBJ2-5, with D possibly being TRBD1 (6 bases). Germline V lookup: CDR1 SGHTS, CDR2 YDEGEE. Trimming removed 7 bases at V and 4 bases at J, with 11 bases between. The CDR3 length is 12 residues. Using reference TRBV5-8 and TRBJ2-5 for the parts outside the CDR3, the full variable domain is EAGVTQSPTHLIKTRGQQATLRCSPISGHTSVYWYQQALGLGLQFLLWYDEGEERNRGNFPPRFSGRQFPNYSSELNVNALELEDSALYLCASSLDRETQYFGPGTRLLVL.

The chain employs TRBV9 and TRBJ2-1; D perhaps matches TRBD2 (5 bases). In germline, CDR1 is SGDLS, CDR2 YYNGEE. V lost 2 bases and J lost 0, with 6 bases in between. The CDR3 is made up of 14 amino acids. The CDR3 nucleotides read TGTGCCAGCAGCGTCAGCGGCTCCTACAATGAGCAGTTCTTC. Translating it yields CASSVSGSYNEQFF.